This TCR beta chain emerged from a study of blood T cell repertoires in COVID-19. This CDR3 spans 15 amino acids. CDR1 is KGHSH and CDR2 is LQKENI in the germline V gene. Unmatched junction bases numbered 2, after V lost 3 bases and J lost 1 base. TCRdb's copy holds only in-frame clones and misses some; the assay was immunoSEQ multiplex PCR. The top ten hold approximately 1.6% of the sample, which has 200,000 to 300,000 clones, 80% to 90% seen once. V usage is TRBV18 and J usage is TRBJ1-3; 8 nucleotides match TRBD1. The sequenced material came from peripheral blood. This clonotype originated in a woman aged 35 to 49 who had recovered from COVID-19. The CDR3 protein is CASSPTGGSGNTIYF. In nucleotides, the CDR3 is TGTGCCAGCTCACCTACAGGGGGTTCTGGAAACACCATATATTTT.